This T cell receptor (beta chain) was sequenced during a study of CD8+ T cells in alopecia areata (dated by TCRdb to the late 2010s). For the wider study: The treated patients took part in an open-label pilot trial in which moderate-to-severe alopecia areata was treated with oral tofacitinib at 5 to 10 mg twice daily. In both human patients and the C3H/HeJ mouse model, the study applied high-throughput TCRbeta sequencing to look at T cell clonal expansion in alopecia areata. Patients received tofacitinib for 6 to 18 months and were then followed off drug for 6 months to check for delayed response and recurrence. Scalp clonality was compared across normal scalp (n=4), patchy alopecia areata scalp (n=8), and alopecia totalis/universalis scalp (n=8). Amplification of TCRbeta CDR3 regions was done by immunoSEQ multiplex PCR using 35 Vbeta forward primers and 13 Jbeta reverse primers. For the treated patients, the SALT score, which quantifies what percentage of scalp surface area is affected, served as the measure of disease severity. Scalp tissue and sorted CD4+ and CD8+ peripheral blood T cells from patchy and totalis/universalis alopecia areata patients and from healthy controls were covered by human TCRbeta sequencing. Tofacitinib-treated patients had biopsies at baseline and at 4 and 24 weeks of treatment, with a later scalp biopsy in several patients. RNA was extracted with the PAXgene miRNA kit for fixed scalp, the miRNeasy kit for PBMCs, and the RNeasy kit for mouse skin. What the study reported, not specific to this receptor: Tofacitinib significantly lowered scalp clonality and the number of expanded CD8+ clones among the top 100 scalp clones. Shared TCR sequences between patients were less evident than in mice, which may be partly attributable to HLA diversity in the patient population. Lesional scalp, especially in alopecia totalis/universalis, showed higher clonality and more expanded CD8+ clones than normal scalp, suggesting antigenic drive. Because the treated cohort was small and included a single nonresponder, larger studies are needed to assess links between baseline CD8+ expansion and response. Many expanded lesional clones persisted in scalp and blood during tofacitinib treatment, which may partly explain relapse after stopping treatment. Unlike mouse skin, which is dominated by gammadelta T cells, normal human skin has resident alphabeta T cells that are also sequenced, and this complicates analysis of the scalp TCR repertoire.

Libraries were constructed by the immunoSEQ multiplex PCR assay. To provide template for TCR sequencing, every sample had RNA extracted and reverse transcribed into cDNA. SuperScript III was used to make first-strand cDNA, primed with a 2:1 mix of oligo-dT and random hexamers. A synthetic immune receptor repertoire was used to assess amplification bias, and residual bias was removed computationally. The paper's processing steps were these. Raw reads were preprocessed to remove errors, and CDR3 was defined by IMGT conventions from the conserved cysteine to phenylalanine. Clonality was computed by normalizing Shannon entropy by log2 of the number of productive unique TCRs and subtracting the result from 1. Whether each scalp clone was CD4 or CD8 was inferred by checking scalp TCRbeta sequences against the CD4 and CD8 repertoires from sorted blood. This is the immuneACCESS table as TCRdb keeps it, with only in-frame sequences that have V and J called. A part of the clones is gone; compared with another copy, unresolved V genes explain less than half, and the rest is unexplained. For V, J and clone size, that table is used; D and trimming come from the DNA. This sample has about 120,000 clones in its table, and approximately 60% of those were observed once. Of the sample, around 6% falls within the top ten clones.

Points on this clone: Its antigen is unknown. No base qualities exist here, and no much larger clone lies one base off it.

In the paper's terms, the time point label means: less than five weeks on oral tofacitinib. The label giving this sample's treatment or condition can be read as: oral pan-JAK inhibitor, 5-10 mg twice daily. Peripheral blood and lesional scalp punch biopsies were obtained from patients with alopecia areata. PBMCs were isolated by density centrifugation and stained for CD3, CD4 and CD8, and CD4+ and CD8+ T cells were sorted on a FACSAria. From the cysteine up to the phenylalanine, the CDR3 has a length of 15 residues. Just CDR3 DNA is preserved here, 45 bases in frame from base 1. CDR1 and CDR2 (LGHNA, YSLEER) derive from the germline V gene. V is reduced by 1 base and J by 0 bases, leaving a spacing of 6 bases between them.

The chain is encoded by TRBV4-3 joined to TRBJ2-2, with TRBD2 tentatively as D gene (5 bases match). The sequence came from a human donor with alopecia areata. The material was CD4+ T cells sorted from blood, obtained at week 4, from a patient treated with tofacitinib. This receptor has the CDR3 CASSQALANTGELFF. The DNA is TGCGCCAGCAGCCAAGCACTAGCGAACACCGGGGAGCTGTTTTTT.